The 26 T cell receptor beta chains given below trace back to one sample, sequenced in a study of blood T cell repertoires in COVID-19. Using immunoSEQ multiplex PCR, the repertoire was profiled, and TCRdb retains in-frame clones only, with some absent. Of 150,000 to 200,000 clones listed, about 81% are singletons. Sequencing was performed on peripheral blood. The source of these receptors is a human donor in a cohort sampled during active COVID-19.

The V gene is TRBV28, the J gene TRBJ2-1, with a weak D call TRBD1 (7 bases). V shed 5 bases and J shed 1 base, with 9 bases lying between them. The CDR3 totals 14 residues. The germline V gene encodes CDR1 MDHEN and CDR2 SYDVKM. The CDR3 spells CASSPGGSYNEQFF. The CDR3 DNA is TGTGCCAGCAGTCCAGGGGGGTCCTACAATGAGCAGTTCTTC.

CDR3 residues: CASSRSRVFYNEQFF. DNA for the CDR3: TGTGCCAGCAGCAGGAGCAGGGTTTTCTACAATGAGCAGTTCTTC. The rearrangement links TRBV5-6 to TRBJ2-1, with D maybe TRBD1 (5 bases). Germline V lookup: CDR1 SGHDT, CDR2 YYEEEE. This CDR3 contains 15 residues. Trimming cost V 4 bases and J 3 bases, with 14 bases left between them.

The rearrangement links TRBV7-9 to TRBJ1-2; 7 bases are shared with TRBD1. With 6 bases clipped from V and 2 bases from J, the junction kept 6 bases outside the gene matches. Germline CDR1 and CDR2: SEHNR and FQNEAQ (reference sequence). The CDR3 totals 14 residues. DNA for the CDR3: TGTGCCAGCAGGCCCACAGGGGACAACTATGGCTACACCTTC. Translated: CASRPTGDNYGYTF. The full variable domain, its missing parts supplied by reference TRBV7-9 and TRBJ1-2, is DTGVSQNPRHKITKRGQNVTFRCDPISEHNRLYWYRQTLGQGPEFLTYFQNEAQLEKSRLLSDRFSAERPKGSFSTLEIQRTEQGDSAMYLCASRPTGDNYGYTFGSGTRLTVV.

This clone has more than one count but fewer than ten. The genes are TRBV30 and TRBJ2-1; 9 nucleotides match TRBD1. Germline V lookup: CDR1 GTSNPN, CDR2 SVGIG (reference sequence). This CDR3 is built from 11 residues. The junction had 3 bases not matched to a gene; V was cut back by 5 bases and J by 10 bases. The CDR3 DNA reads as TGTGCCTGGGAAGACAGGGGGGAGCAGTTCTTC. Protein: CAWEDRGEQFF.

In its sample, this clone was seen once. This probably arose from a read error, given a far larger clone one base away. This rearrangement joins TRBV4-2 to TRBJ1-2; D uncertain. This CDR3 region has 13 residues. Germline-derived CDR1 and CDR2 are LGHNA and YNFKEQ. V shed 1 base and J shed 0 bases, with 3 bases lying between them. CDR3 in amino acids: CASSQGPNYGYTF. CDR3 coding DNA: TGTGCCAGCAGCCAAGGGCCTAACTATGGCTACACCTTC.

CDR3 amino acids: CASSLDRGTEAFF. CDR3 coding DNA: TGTGCCAGCAGCTTGGATCGCGGCACTGAAGCTTTCTTT. The V and J genes are TRBV5-4 and TRBJ1-1; D gene unclear. This CDR3 is 13 amino acids long. Germline V lookup: CDR1 SGHNT, CDR2 YYREEE (reference sequence). Trimming pared 0 bases from V and 4 bases from J, leaving 7 bases between.

The chain has TRBV10-2 and TRBJ2-7; possibly TRBD2 for D (6 bases). This CDR3 is built from 14 residues. The germline gives CDR1 WSHSY, CDR2 SAAADI. V was pared by 7 bases and J by 3 bases, with 16 bases between. The CDR3 bases are TGCGCCAGCACCGAGACCCGGGGGAACTACGAGCAGTACTTC. Translated: CASTETRGNYEQYF.

This chain connects TRBV11-2 to TRBJ1-5; 7 positions match TRBD1. Per germline, CDR1 SGHAT and CDR2 FQNNGV. This CDR3 is 15 amino acids long. With 1 base clipped from V and 0 bases from J, the junction kept 0 bases outside the gene matches. CDR3 residues: CASSLGTGSNQPQHF. The DNA of the CDR3 is TGTGCCAGCAGCTTAGGGACAGGTAGCAATCAGCCCCAGCATTTT.

The count of this clone is one. The chain links TRBV19 to TRBJ2-5, with D hard to call. The CDR3 has 11 residues. Germline V gene data show CDR1 as LNHDA and CDR2 as SQIVND (reference sequence). Between the trimmed V and J ends, which lost 3 bases and 5 bases, there was a span of 4 bases. DNA for the CDR3: TGTGCCAGTAGTATCAGTGAGACCCAGTACTTC. It encodes CASSISETQYF.

The J gene is TRBJ1-3, the V gene TRBV19, with D hard to call. Trimming removed 5 bases from V and 0 bases from J, with 8 bases in between. Germline CDR1 reads LNHDA; CDR2 reads SQIVND (reference sequence). This CDR3 contains 14 residues. CDR3 amino acids: CASSLAVSGNTIYF. DNA for the CDR3: TGTGCCAGTAGTTTGGCAGTCTCTGGAAACACCATATATTTT.

The V gene is TRBV10-1, the J gene TRBJ2-7; a weak D match, TRBD1 (6 bases). CDR1 is WNHNN and CDR2 is SYGVQD in the germline V gene (reference sequence). The CDR3 consists of 12 residues. Trimming cost V 6 bases and J 2 bases, with 8 bases left between them. The CDR3 bases are TGCGCCAGCAGGGACAGCGCCTACGAGCAGTACTTC. Protein product: CASRDSAYEQYF.

The rearrangement uses TRBV7-9 and TRBJ2-1, with D maybe TRBD2 (6 bases). Germline values: CDR1 SEHNR, CDR2 FQNEAQ (reference sequence). CDR3 size: 14 residues. The germline V and J ends were trimmed by 3 bases and 9 bases, with 15 bases remaining between them. DNA of the CDR3: TGTGCCAGCAGCTTTTACATGGGAGCGGGTGAGCAGTTCTTC. It translates to CASSFYMGAGEQFF.

The chain is built from TRBV7-2 and TRBJ2-7, with D tentatively TRBD2 (5 bases). This CDR3 is 14 amino acids long. Germline V gives CDR1 SGHTA, CDR2 FQGNSA. The ends were cut back, 0 bases at V and 7 bases at J, with 13 bases in the middle. The CDR3 DNA sequence: TGTGCCAGCAGCTTAGCGGACCGGGATCGTGAGCAGTACTTC. Its translation: CASSLADRDREQYF. Based on the CDR3 plus reference TRBV7-2 and TRBJ2-7, the full variable domain is GAGVSQSPSNKVTEKGKDVELRCDPISGHTALYWYRQSLGQGLEFLIYFQGNSAPDKSGLPSDRFSAERTGGSVSTLTIQRTQQEDSAVYLCASSLADRDREQYFGPGTRLTVT.

This sequence joins TRBV6-2 or TRBV6-3 and TRBJ1-3; a weak D match, TRBD1 (5 bases). The V and J ends lost 2 bases and 0 bases respectively, with 8 bases between them. Per germline, CDR1 MNHEY and CDR2 SVGEGT. The CDR3 sequence is 15 residues long. This CDR3 is CASSYGAHSGNTIYF. CDR3 nucleotide sequence: TGTGCCAGCAGTTACGGGGCGCACTCTGGAAACACCATATATTTT.

The V gene is TRBV7-2, the J gene TRBJ2-7; 13 bases line up with TRBD2. The CDR3 consists of 18 residues. V gave up 5 bases and J gave up 0 bases; unmatched junction bases: 10. CDR1 and CDR2 (germline): SGHTA, FQGNSA. DNA for the CDR3: TGTGCCAGCAGCCCTCCGGGACTAGCGGGACGGGGCTCCTACGAGCAGTACTTC. Encoded protein: CASSPPGLAGRGSYEQYF.

V and J are TRBV19 and TRBJ2-1; 7 bases align to TRBD2. V lost 10 bases, J lost 2 bases, and 8 bases stayed unmatched. CDR3 length: 14 residues. Germline loops: CDR1 LNHDA, CDR2 SQIVND (reference sequence). The CDR3 DNA follows: TGTGCCACCTTGGGGGGGAGCGCCTACAATGAGCAGTTCTTC. It is translated as CATLGGSAYNEQFF.

The chain couples TRBV18 to TRBJ2-7; 8 nucleotides line up with TRBD2. The CDR3 is 15 residues long. Losses at the gene ends were 2 bases for V and 4 bases for J; bases not matched to a gene: 7. Looked up from germline, CDR1 is KGHSH and CDR2 is LQKENI. CDR3 sequence: CASSPAGGSGYEQYF. The CDR3, as DNA: TGTGCCAGCTCACCAGCGGGAGGTTCTGGTTACGAGCAGTACTTC.

The chain is built from TRBV3-1 (or the pseudogene TRBV3-2) and TRBJ1-1; D remains ambiguous. CDR3 length: 14 amino acids. V lost 1 base and J 5 bases, leaving 11 bases between the germline ends. Germline CDR1 reads LGHDT; CDR2 reads YNNKEL (reference sequence). The CDR3 nucleotides are TGTGCCAGCAGCCAAGTAGAGGGTCTGACTGAAGCTTTCTTT. Protein: CASSQVEGLTEAFF.

The chain couples TRBV19 to TRBJ2-1, with TRBD2 identical over 7 bases. The CDR3 is 16 residues long. The germline V gene has CDR1 LNHDA and CDR2 SQIVND (reference sequence). V lost 3 bases to trimming and J lost 5 bases; unmatched junction nucleotides: 10. CDR3 residues: CASSIVSGIYHNEQFF. The CDR3 DNA sequence: TGTGCCAGTAGTATCGTAAGCGGGATCTACCACAATGAGCAGTTCTTC.

The J gene is TRBJ2-1, the V gene TRBV7-2; a possible D gene is TRBD2 (5 bases). Trimming pared 7 bases from V and 0 bases from J, leaving 13 bases between. The CDR3 totals 15 residues. The germline V gene encodes CDR1 SGHTA and CDR2 FQGNSA. The CDR3, as DNA: TGTGCCAGCACCTCGAGCGGAAGCTCCTACAATGAGCAGTTCTTC. This gives the protein CASTSSGSSYNEQFF.

The chain employs TRBV20-1 and TRBJ2-7; 8 bases agree with TRBD2. CDR1 is DFQATT and CDR2 is SNEGSKA in the germline V gene (reference sequence). After removal of 5 bases from V and 3 bases from J, the junction contained 0 bases not matched to a gene. This CDR3 spans 11 amino acids. The CDR3 is CSAGTSYEQYF. CDR3 bases: TGCAGTGCTGGGACTAGCTACGAGCAGTACTTC.

This clone has just one count. The genes are TRBV3-1 (or the pseudogene TRBV3-2) and TRBJ2-5; no clear D. The CDR3 length is 12 residues. Germline lookup yields CDR1 LGHDT and CDR2 YNNKEL (reference sequence). V was trimmed by 4 bases and J by 3 bases, leaving 6 bases between them. The DNA of the CDR3 is TGTGCCAGCAGCCCCTCTGAAGAGACCCAGTACTTC. It yields the protein CASSPSEETQYF.

The chain is built from TRBV27 and TRBJ1-6, with 8 positions matching TRBD1. J gave up 14 bases and V 3 bases, and 9 bases lay outside the gene matches. This CDR3 has 14 amino acids. Looked up from germline, CDR1 is MNHEY and CDR2 is SMNVEV (reference sequence). CDR3 sequence: CASSLTGAEATLHF. CDR3 nucleotides: TGTGCCAGCAGTTTGACAGGGGCCGAAGCGACCCTCCACTTT.

This clone is a singleton in its sample. The chain couples TRBV3-1 (or the pseudogene TRBV3-2) to TRBJ2-1; 9 bases are a match to TRBD2. Germline CDR1 LGHDT, CDR2 YNNKEL (reference sequence). The CDR3 totals 17 residues. The J segment lost 5 bases and the V segment lost 1 base, leaving 9 bases of the junction unmatched. The CDR3 here is CASSQGGGGARNNEQFF. The DNA of the CDR3 is TGTGCCAGCAGCCAAGGCGGGGGGGGCGCGAGGAACAATGAGCAGTTCTTC.

The chain employs TRBV9 and TRBJ2-3; TRBD1 matches 8 bases. The length of the CDR3 is 15 residues. Per germline, CDR1 SGDLS and CDR2 YYNGEE. Trimming cost V 3 bases and J 5 bases; bases outside gene matches: 8. The CDR3 is CASSARDRRGDTQYF. The CDR3 DNA sequence: TGTGCCAGCAGCGCCCGGGACAGGAGGGGAGATACGCAGTATTTT.

This clone was seen once. This chain uses TRBV11-2 with TRBJ1-1; 8 bases are shared with TRBD1. Germline CDR1 is SGHAT and CDR2 is FQNNGV. CDR3 length: 16 residues. V was clipped by 3 bases and J by 1 base; unmatched bases: 7. Here the CDR3 DNA reads TGTGCCAGCAGCTTTCACCGGACAGGGAAGAACACTGAAGCTTTCTTT. Amino acids: CASSFHRTGKNTEAFF.